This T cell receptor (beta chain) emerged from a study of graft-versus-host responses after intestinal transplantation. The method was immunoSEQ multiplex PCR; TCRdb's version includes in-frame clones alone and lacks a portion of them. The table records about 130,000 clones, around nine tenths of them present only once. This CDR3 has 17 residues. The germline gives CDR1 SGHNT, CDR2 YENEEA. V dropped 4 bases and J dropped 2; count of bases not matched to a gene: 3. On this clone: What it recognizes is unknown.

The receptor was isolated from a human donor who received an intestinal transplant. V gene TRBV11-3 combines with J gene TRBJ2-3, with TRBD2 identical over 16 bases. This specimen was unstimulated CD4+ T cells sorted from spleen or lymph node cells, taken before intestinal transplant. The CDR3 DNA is TGTGCCAGCAGCTCAGGGACTAGCGGGGGGGCCACAGATACGCAGTATTTT. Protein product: CASSSGTSGGATDTQYF.